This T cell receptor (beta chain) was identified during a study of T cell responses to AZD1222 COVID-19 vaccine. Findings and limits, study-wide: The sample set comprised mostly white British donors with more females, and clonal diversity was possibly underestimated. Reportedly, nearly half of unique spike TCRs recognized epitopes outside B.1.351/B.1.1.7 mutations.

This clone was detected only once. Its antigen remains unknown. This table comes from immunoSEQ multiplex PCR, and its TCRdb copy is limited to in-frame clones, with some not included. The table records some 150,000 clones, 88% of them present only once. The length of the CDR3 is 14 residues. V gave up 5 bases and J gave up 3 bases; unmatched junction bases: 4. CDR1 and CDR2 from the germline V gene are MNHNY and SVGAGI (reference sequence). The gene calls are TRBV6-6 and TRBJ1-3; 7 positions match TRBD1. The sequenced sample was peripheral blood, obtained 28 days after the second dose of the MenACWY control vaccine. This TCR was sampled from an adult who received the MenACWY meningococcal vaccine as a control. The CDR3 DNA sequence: TGTGCCAGCAGTACAAGGGACAGTGGAAACACCATATATTTT. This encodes CASSTRDSGNTIYF.